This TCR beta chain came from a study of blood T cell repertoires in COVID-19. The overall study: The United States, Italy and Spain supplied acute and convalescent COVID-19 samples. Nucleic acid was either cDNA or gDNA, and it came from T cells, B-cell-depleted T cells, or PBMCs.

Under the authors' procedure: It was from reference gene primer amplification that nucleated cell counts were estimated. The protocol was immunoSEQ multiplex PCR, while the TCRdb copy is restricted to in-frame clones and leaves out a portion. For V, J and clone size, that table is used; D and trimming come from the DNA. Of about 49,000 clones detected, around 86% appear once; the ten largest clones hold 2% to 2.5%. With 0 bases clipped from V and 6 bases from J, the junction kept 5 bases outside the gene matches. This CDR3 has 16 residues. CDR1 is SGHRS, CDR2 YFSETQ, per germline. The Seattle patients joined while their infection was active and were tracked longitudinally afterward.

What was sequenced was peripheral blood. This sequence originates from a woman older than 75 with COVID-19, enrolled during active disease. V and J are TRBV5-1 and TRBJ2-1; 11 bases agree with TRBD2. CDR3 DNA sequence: TGCGCCAGCAGCTTGGTCACTAGCGGGAGAGGCAATGAGCAGTTCTTC. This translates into CASSLVTSGRGNEQFF.